Each of the 23 T cell receptor beta chains below was sequenced from the same sample in a study of blood T cell repertoires in COVID-19. Some clones are missing from TCRdb's copy, which holds only in-frame ones; the method was immunoSEQ multiplex PCR. The sample yields approximately 130,000 clones, 88% seen once. Sequenced material: peripheral blood. These receptors came from a human donor in a cohort sampled during active COVID-19.

V is TRBV4-2 and J is TRBJ2-7; TRBD2 aligns across 13 bases. Germline CDR1 and CDR2: LGHNA and YNFKEQ. V gave up 1 base and J gave up 5 bases; unmatched junction bases: 8. This CDR3 is built from 17 residues. The CDR3 loop is CASSQGQLAGGFHEQYF. The CDR3 nucleotides are TGTGCCAGCAGCCAAGGACAACTAGCGGGAGGGTTCCACGAGCAGTACTTC.

The rearrangement uses TRBV2 and TRBJ2-5, with D tentatively TRBD1 (6 bases). Germline CDR1 and CDR2: SNHLY and FYNNEI. There are 14 residues in the CDR3. V was trimmed by 6 bases and J by 1 base, leaving 12 bases between them. The CDR3 spells CASRSRGFQETQYF. CDR3 sequence (DNA): TGTGCCAGCAGGAGCAGGGGTTTCCAAGAGACCCAGTACTTC. The full variable domain, with the rest looked up from reference TRBV2 and TRBJ2-5, is EPEVTQTPSHQVTQMGQEVILRCVPISNHLYFYWYRQILGQKVEFLVSFYNNEISEKSEIFDDQFSVERPDGSNFTLKIRSTKLEDSAMYFCASRSRGFQETQYFGPGTRLLVL.

This chain uses TRBV18 with TRBJ1-5; the D is unclear. The length of the CDR3 is 14 residues. The V gene's germline CDR1 is KGHSH and CDR2 LQKENI. The germline V and J ends were trimmed by 8 bases and 0 bases, with 11 bases remaining between them. The CDR3 here is CASMEGYSNQPQHF. CDR3 bases: TGTGCCAGCATGGAGGGATATAGCAATCAGCCCCAGCATTTT.

This clone showed up just once. The chain links TRBV5-8 to TRBJ2-3, with 9 bases identical to TRBD2. V lost 7 bases, J lost 4 bases, and 13 bases stayed unmatched. The CDR3 spans 16 residues. Germline V CDR1 and CDR2: SGHTS, YDEGEE. In nucleotides, the CDR3 is TGTGCCAGCTGCGGGGGGGAGTACATTCTCGCAGATACGCAGTATTTT. It is translated as CASCGGEYILADTQYF.

Turning to this clone: One junction end disagrees with the germline gene, perhaps due to a read error. This chain links TRBV28 with TRBJ1-5; unclear D gene. Germline V lookup: CDR1 MDHEN, CDR2 SYDVKM. The CDR3 extends over 13 amino acids. This chain's CDR3 is CASSLYQNPPQHF. CDR3 sequence (DNA): TGTGCCAGCAGTTTGTATCAGAATCCGCCCCAGCATTTT.

The chain couples TRBV27 to TRBJ2-7; D remains unclear. V gave up 3 bases and J gave up 5 bases, with 14 bases separating them. This CDR3 is built from 14 residues. Germline lookup yields CDR1 MNHEY and CDR2 SMNVEV (reference sequence). As DNA, the CDR3 is TGTGCCAGCAGTTTTGAGCCCCGAGCCGACGAGCAGTACTTC. This gives the protein CASSFEPRADEQYF.

V gene TRBV5-8 combines with J gene TRBJ1-1; no firm D call. V lost 2 bases and J 2 bases, leaving 10 bases between the germline ends. There are 14 residues in the CDR3. Germline V gene lookup returns CDR1 SGHTS and CDR2 YDEGEE. CDR3 DNA sequence: TGTGCCAGCAGCTTAGCGGGCCGAAACACTGAAGCTTTCTTT. Residues: CASSLAGRNTEAFF.

The rearrangement joins TRBV5-5 to TRBJ1-4; D might be TRBD1 (5 bases). The CDR3 length is 15 residues. Germline V lookup: CDR1 SGHKS, CDR2 YYEKEE (reference sequence). Trimming took off 4 bases at V and 5 bases at J, with 15 bases between the two ends. CDR3 sequence: CASSIRGRENEKLFF. CDR3 nucleotides: TGTGCCAGCAGCATCCGGGGACGGGAGAATGAAAAACTGTTTTTT.

The chain recombines TRBV6-5 with TRBJ2-1, with TRBD1 matching over 7 bases. Germline trimming cut 7 bases from V and 6 bases from J; bases unmatched to any gene: 9. The length of the CDR3 is 14 residues. CDR1 is MNHEY and CDR2 is SVGAGI in the germline V gene. CDR3 DNA: TGTGCCAGCAAACAGACAGGGTGGTTCAATGAGCAGTTCTTC. It codes for CASKQTGWFNEQFF.

This chain connects TRBV7-6 to TRBJ2-7; 8 bases are shared with TRBD1. Trimming at V came to 2 bases and at J to 4 bases, leaving 7 bases not matched to a gene. This CDR3 contains 15 residues. Per germline, CDR1 SGHVS and CDR2 FNYEAQ. Here the CDR3 reads CASSLMSGGKYEQYF. The CDR3 DNA reads TGTGCCAGCAGCTTAATGTCAGGGGGCAAGTACGAGCAGTACTTC.

V gene TRBV10-3 combines with J gene TRBJ2-7, with TRBD2 as a possible D gene (7 bases). The CDR3 is made up of 15 amino acids. Trimming removed 0 bases from V and 3 bases from J, with 12 bases in between. The germline V gene has CDR1 ENHRY and CDR2 SYGVKD. The CDR3 DNA follows: TGTGCCATCAGTGAGTCGGGGGGGCGAATCTACGAGCAGTACTTC. Residues: CAISESGGRIYEQYF.

The rearrangement uses TRBV9 and TRBJ2-2; 8 bases are shared with TRBD2. This CDR3 is built from 15 residues. Germline V gene lookup returns CDR1 SGDLS and CDR2 YYNGEE. V gave up 0 bases and J gave up 10 bases; unmatched junction bases: 8. The CDR3 DNA sequence: TGTGCCAGCAGCGTAGGCGGGGGGCGCCCGGTGGAGCTGTTTTTT. Protein sequence: CASSVGGGRPVELFF. Full variable domain (remainder filled in from reference TRBV9 and TRBJ2-2): DSGVTQTPKHLITATGQRVTLRCSPRSGDLSVYWYQQSLDQGLQFLIQYYNGEERAKGNILERFSAQQFPDLHSELNLSSLELGDSALYFCASSVGGGRPVELFFGEGSRLTVL.

The V and J genes are TRBV6-4 and TRBJ2-7, with a weak D call TRBD1 (6 bases). The CDR3 has 14 amino acids. The V gene lost 2 bases and the J gene lost 1 base, with 9 bases spanning the gap. Germline assignment: CDR1 MRHNA and CDR2 SNTAGT. The CDR3 coding sequence is TGTGCCAGCAGTGACCCGGACAGATCCTACGAGCAGTACTTC. Its protein product is CASSDPDRSYEQYF.

The gene calls are TRBV7-9 and TRBJ2-3; TRBD2 might be the D (5 bases). Germline-derived CDR1 and CDR2 are SEHNR and FQNEAQ (reference sequence). V was shortened by 1 base and J by 0 bases, with 20 bases between the two germline ends. The CDR3 sequence is 19 residues long. In DNA, the CDR3 is TGTGCCAGCAGCTTAGGGGTTAGCGTCGACACGCGGAGCACAGATACGCAGTATTTT. Translating it yields CASSLGVSVDTRSTDTQYF.

The genes are TRBV2 and TRBJ2-5; the D is unclear. From germline, CDR1 is SNHLY and CDR2 FYNNEI. The CDR3 loop spans 15 amino acids. Trimming took 3 bases from V and 2 from J, leaving 13 bases between them. This chain's CDR3 is CASSDDFAGQETQYF. For the CDR3, the DNA is TGTGCCAGCAGTGACGATTTTGCAGGTCAAGAGACCCAGTACTTC.

The chain joins TRBV6-5 to TRBJ2-1; 8 bases agree with TRBD2. Germline CDR1 and CDR2: MNHEY and SVGAGI. Trimming removed 5 bases from V and 4 bases from J; junction bases left unmatched: 7. The length of the CDR3 is 15 residues. CDR3 bases: TGTGCCAGCAGTAGAGGCGGGGGGCCTTACAATGAGCAGTTCTTC. Translated, it gives CASSRGGGPYNEQFF.

Worth noting for this clone: Other DNA sequences from this sample encode an identical CDR3 as well. This rearrangement joins TRBV3-1 (or the pseudogene TRBV3-2) to TRBJ2-7, with 9 bases lining up with TRBD2. The germline V gene has CDR1 LGHDT and CDR2 YNNKEL (reference sequence). There are 16 residues in the CDR3. Germline trimming cut 4 bases from V and 7 bases from J; bases unmatched to any gene: 14. CDR3 sequence (DNA): TGTGCCAGCAGCCTCAGACGGGGCGGGGGGGCCTCGGAGCAGTACTTC. As protein: CASSLRRGGGASEQYF.

The CDR3 nucleotides are TGTGCCACCAGCAGGACATGGGACAGGGGAGTGGATCAGCCCCAGCATTTT. It codes for CATSRTWDRGVDQPQHF. The chain uses TRBV15 and TRBJ1-5, with 10 bases matching TRBD1. The trim removed 3 bases at V and 5 bases at J, leaving 10 bases unmatched. This CDR3 spans 17 amino acids. The germline V gene encodes CDR1 LNHNV and CDR2 YYDKDF (reference sequence).

For this clone: Other nucleotide sequences from this sample produce the same CDR3. The chain has TRBV7-9 and TRBJ2-5; 7 nucleotides match TRBD1. The V gene's germline CDR1 is SEHNR and CDR2 FQNEAQ (reference sequence). Germline trimming cut 7 bases from V and 3 bases from J; bases unmatched to any gene: 8. This CDR3 comprises 14 residues. CDR3 sequence: CASNSRGQKETQYF. CDR3 in DNA: TGTGCCAGCAATTCCCGGGGACAGAAAGAGACCCAGTACTTC.

The rearrangement joins TRBV6-6 to TRBJ1-2; D perhaps matches TRBD1 (5 bases). Trimming took off 5 bases at V and 3 bases at J, with 16 bases between the two ends. CDR1 MNHNY and CDR2 SVGAGI come from the germline V gene (reference sequence). The CDR3 sequence is 15 residues long. The CDR3 region is CASSAGTPRDYGYTF. The DNA for the CDR3 is TGTGCCAGCAGTGCCGGGACTCCTCGGGACTATGGCTACACCTTC.

The J gene is TRBJ2-1, the V gene TRBV5-6, with 9 bases identical to TRBD2. J was trimmed by 2 bases and V by 4 bases; bases with no gene match: 7. The CDR3 has 16 amino acids. From germline, CDR1 is SGHDT and CDR2 YYEEEE. DNA of the CDR3: TGTGCCAGCAGCCGCCTGACTAGCGGCACCTACAATGAGCAGTTCTTC. It codes for CASSRLTSGTYNEQFF.

This clone was observed a single time. The chain has TRBV28 and TRBJ2-7; D call uncertain. Germline assignment: CDR1 MDHEN and CDR2 SYDVKM. This CDR3 is built from 11 residues. Trimming left V 5 bases short and J 5 bases short, with 7 bases between. This CDR3 reads CASSAPDEQYF. The CDR3 DNA sequence: TGTGCCAGCAGTGCGCCCGACGAGCAGTACTTC. The entire variable domain, with the rest obtained from reference TRBV28 and TRBJ2-7, is as follows: DVKVTQSSRYLVKRTGEKVFLECVQDMDHENMFWYRQDPGLGLRLIYFSYDVKMKEKGDIPEGYSVSREKKERFSLILESASTNQTSMYLCASSAPDEQYFGPGTRLTVT.

Only a few counts were recorded for this clone. The rearrangement uses TRBV5-1 and TRBJ1-6; the match to TRBD1 covers 8 bases. V shed 4 bases and J 9 bases; nucleotides not matched to a gene: 6. The germline CDR1 and CDR2 sequences are SGHRS and YFSETQ. This CDR3 has 14 amino acids. The CDR3 bases are TGCGCCAGCAGCACTGGACAGGGTCTTTCACCCCTCCACTTT. It yields the protein CASSTGQGLSPLHF.